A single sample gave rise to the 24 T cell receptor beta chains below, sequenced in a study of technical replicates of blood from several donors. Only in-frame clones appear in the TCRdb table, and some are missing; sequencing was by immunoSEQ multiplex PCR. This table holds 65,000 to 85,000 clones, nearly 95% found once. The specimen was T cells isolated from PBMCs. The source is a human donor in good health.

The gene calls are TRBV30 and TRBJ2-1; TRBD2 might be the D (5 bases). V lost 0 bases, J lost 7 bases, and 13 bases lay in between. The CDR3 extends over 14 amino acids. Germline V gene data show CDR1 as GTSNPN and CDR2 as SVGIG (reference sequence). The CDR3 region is CAWSVGLAVNEQFF. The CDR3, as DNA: TGTGCCTGGAGTGTAGGGCTAGCTGTTAATGAGCAGTTCTTC.

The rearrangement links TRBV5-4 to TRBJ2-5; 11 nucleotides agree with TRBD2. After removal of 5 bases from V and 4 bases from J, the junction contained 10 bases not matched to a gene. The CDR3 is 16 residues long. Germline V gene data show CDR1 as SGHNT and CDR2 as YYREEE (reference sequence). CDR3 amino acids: CASSSLAGGPGETQYF. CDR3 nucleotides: TGTGCCAGCAGTTCGTTAGCGGGAGGGCCAGGAGAGACCCAGTACTTC.

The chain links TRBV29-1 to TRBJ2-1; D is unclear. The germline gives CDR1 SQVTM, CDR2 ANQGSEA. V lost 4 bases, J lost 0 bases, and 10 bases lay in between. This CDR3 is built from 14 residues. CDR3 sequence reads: CSVGREDSYNEQFF. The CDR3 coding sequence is TGCAGCGTTGGGCGAGAGGACTCCTACAATGAGCAGTTCTTC.

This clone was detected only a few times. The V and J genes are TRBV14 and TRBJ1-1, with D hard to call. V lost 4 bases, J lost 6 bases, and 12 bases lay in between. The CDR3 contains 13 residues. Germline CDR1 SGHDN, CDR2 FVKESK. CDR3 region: CASSPHISAEAFF. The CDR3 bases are TGTGCCAGCAGCCCGCACATAAGCGCTGAAGCTTTCTTT. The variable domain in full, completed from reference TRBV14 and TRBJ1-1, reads EAGVTQFPSHSVIEKGQTVTLRCDPISGHDNLYWYRRVMGKEIKFLLHFVKESKQDESGMPNNRFLAERTGGTYSTLKVQPAELEDSGVYFCASSPHISAEAFFGQGTRLTVV.

CDR3 nucleotides: TGTGCCAGTAGTTTAGGTGGAGGCACTGAAGCTTTCTTT. It codes for CASSLGGGTEAFF. V is TRBV19 and J is TRBJ1-1, with no clear D. CDR3 length equals 13 residues. V was trimmed by 5 bases and J by 4 bases, leaving 11 bases between them. Germline CDR1 reads LNHDA; CDR2 reads SQIVND (reference sequence).

The chain's CDR3 is CASTSLNTEAFF. The CDR3 region has the DNA TGTGCCAGCACCTCGTTGAACACTGAAGCTTTCTTT. The chain joins TRBV7-8 to TRBJ1-1; D unresolved. Deletions cut 7 bases from V and 0 bases from J, with 6 bases between. CDR1 SGHVS and CDR2 FQNEAQ come from the germline V gene. The CDR3 totals 12 residues.

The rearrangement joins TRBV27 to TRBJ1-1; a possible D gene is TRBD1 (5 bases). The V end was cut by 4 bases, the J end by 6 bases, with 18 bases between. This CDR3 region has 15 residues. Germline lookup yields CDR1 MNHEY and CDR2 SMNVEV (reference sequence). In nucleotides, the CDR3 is TGTGCCAGCAGTTCCATGAGCGGGGGAGTCTCTGAAGCTTTCTTT. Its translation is CASSSMSGGVSEAFF.

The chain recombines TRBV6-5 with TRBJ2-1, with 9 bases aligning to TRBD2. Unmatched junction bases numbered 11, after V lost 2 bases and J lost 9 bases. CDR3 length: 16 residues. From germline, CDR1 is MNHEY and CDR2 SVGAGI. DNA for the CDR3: TGTGCCAGCAGTTACGGAAGGCTAGCGGGATACGGTGAGCAGTTCTTC. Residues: CASSYGRLAGYGEQFF.

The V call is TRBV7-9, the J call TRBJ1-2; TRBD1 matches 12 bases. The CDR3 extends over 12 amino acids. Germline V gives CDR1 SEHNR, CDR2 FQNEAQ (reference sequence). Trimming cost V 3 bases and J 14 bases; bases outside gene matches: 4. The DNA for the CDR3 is TGTGCCAGCAGCTTGGGACAGGGGGCGCCGACCTTC. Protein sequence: CASSLGQGAPTF.

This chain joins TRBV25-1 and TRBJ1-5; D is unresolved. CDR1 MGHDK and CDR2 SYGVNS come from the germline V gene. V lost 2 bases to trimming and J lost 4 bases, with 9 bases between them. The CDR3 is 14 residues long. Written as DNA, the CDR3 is TGTGCCAGCAGTGAAGCGGGAGGGAATCAGCCCCAGCATTTT. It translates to CASSEAGGNQPQHF.

Written as DNA, the CDR3 is TGCAGCGTTTCCAGGGGTGGATATGCTTTCTTT. It translates to CSVSRGGYAFF. The chain recombines TRBV29-1 with TRBJ1-1, with D perhaps matching TRBD1 (6 bases). Germline assignment: CDR1 SQVTM and CDR2 ANQGSEA. Between the trimmed V and J ends, which lost 5 bases and 11 bases, there was a span of 15 bases. The length of the CDR3 is 11 residues.

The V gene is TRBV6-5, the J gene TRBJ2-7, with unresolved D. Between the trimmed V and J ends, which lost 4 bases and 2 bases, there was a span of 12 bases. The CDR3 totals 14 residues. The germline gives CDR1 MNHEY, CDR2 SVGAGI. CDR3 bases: TGTGCCAGCAGTTGGGCCCACTCGGCCTACGAGCAGTACTTC. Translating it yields CASSWAHSAYEQYF.

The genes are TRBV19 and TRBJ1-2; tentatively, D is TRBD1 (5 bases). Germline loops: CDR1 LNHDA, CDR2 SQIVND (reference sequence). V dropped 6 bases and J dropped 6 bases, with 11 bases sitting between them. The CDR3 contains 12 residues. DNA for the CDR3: TGTGCCAGTAGCACCTCCAGGGATGGCTACACCTTC. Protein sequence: CASSTSRDGYTF.

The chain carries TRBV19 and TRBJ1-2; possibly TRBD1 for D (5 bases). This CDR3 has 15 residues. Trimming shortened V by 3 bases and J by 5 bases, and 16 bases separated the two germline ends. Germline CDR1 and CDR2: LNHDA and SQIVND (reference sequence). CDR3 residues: CASSIPGVDPYGYTF. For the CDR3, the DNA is TGTGCCAGTAGTATTCCGGGGGTGGACCCGTATGGCTACACCTTC.

The CDR3 sequence is CASSLNYGGPYEQYF. CDR3 sequence (DNA): TGCGCCAGCAGCCTCAATTACGGGGGTCCCTACGAGCAGTACTTC. V is TRBV4-1 and J is TRBJ2-7; D perhaps matches TRBD2 (6 bases). V lost 4 bases, J lost 2 bases, and 15 bases lay in between. Germline-derived CDR1 and CDR2 are MGHRA and YSYEKL. This CDR3 is built from 15 residues.

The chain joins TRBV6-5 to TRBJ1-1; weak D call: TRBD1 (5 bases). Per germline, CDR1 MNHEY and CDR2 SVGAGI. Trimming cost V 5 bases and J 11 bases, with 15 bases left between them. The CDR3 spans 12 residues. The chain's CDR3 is CASSNQGILAFF. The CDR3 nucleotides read TGTGCCAGCAGTAATCAGGGTATCCTGGCTTTCTTT.

The CDR3 coding sequence is TGTGCCAGCACCCCCGGACTTTCTTCTTACAATGAGCAGTTCTTC. Encoded protein: CASTPGLSSYNEQFF. The chain has TRBV27 and TRBJ2-1; weak D call: TRBD2 (5 bases). Germline CDR1 reads MNHEY; CDR2 reads SMNVEV (reference sequence). Deletions cut 7 bases from V and 4 bases from J, with 17 bases between. The CDR3 runs 15 residues.

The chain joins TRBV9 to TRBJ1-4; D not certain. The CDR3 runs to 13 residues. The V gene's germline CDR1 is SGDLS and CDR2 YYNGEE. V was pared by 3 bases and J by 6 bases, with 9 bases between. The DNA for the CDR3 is TGTGCCAGCAGCGCTTGGCCCCATGAAAAACTGTTTTTT. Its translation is CASSAWPHEKLFF.

CDR3 sequence (DNA): TGTGCCAGCAGTCGGACAGATACAACTAATGAAAAACTGTTTTTT. Protein: CASSRTDTTNEKLFF. V is TRBV2 and J is TRBJ1-4, with a weak D call TRBD1 (6 bases). The CDR3 length is 15 residues. Per germline, CDR1 SNHLY and CDR2 FYNNEI. Trimming cost V 5 bases and J 0 bases, with 10 bases left between them.

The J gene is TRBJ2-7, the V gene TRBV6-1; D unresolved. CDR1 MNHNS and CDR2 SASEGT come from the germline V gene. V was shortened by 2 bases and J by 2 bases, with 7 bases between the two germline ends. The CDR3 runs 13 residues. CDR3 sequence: CASSESTAYEQYF. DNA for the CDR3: TGTGCCAGCAGTGAAAGCACAGCCTACGAGCAGTACTTC.

The CDR3 spells CASSPGTSATNTGELFF. The CDR3 DNA follows: TGTGCCAGCTCACCGGGGACTAGCGCTACGAACACCGGGGAGCTGTTTTTT. The chain carries TRBV18 and TRBJ2-2; 10 bases map to TRBD2. Germline CDR1 is KGHSH and CDR2 is LQKENI. The length of the CDR3 is 17 residues. V lost 3 bases and J lost 0; bases outside the gene matches: 4.

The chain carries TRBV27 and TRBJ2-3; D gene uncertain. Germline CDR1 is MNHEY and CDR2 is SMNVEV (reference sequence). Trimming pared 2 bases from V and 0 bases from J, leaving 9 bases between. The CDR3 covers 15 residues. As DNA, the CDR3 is TGTGCCAGCAGTTTAACAGCCAGAAGCACAGATACGCAGTATTTT. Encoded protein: CASSLTARSTDTQYF.

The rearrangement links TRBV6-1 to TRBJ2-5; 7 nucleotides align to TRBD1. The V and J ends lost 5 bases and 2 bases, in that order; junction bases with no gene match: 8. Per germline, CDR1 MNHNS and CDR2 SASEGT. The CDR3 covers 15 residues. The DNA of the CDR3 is TGTGCCAGCAGTTTCCTCAGGGGGTCTCAAGAGACCCAGTACTTC. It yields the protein CASSFLRGSQETQYF.

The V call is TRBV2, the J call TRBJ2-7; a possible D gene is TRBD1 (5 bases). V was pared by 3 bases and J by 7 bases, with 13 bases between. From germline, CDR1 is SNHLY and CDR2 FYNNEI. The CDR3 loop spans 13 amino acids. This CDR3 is CASSDLGAGEQYF. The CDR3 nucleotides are TGTGCCAGCAGTGACCTTGGGGCCGGGGAGCAGTACTTC.